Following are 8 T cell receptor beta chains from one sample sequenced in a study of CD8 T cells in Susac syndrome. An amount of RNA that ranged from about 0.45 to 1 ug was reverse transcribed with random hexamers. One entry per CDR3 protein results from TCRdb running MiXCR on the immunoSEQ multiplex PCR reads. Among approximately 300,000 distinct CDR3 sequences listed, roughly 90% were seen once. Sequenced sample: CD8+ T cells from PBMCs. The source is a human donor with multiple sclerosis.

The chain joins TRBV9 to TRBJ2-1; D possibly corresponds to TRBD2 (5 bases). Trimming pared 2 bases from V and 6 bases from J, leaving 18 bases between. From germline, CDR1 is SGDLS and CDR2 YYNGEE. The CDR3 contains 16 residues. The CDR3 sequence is CASSVSGVPTTNEQFF. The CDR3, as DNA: TGTGCCAGCAGCGTCTCCGGGGTCCCCACCACCAATGAGCAGTTCTTC.

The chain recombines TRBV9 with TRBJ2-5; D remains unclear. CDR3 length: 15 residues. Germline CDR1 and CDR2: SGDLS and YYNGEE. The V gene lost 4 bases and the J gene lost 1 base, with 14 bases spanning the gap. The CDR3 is CASSSGWTFQETQYF. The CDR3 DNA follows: TGTGCCAGCAGCTCTGGGTGGACCTTCCAAGAGACCCAGTACTTC.

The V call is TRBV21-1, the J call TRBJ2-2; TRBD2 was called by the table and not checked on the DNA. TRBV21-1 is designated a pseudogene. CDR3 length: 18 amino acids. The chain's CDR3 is CASSKSGLAGARAGELFF. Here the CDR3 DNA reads TGTGCCAGCAGCAAATCCGGACTAGCGGGAGCCCGGGCCGGGGAGCTGTTTTTT.

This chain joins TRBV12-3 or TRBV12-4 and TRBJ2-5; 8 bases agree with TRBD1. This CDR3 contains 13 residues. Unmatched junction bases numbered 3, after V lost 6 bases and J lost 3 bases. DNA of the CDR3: TGTGCCAGCAGCCGACAGGGGAAAGAGACCCAGTACTTC. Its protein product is CASSRQGKETQYF.

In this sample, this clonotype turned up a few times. CDR3 DNA: TGTGCCAGCAGTTTGGGGACAGTGGGGTCAGGAAAACTGTTTTTT. This encodes CASSLGTVGSGKLFF. The chain recombines TRBV27 with TRBJ1-4; 7 nucleotides line up with TRBD1. The CDR3 runs to 15 residues. Germline assignment: CDR1 MNHEY and CDR2 SMNVEV (reference sequence). The ends lost 3 bases at V and 10 bases at J; junction bases unmatched: 11. The full variable domain, completed using reference TRBV27 and TRBJ1-4, is EAQVTQNPRYLITVTGKKLTVTCSQNMNHEYMSWYRQDPGLGLRQIYYSMNVEVTDKGDVPEGYKVSRKEKRNFPLILESPSPNQTSLYFCASSLGTVGSGKLFFGSGTQLSVL.

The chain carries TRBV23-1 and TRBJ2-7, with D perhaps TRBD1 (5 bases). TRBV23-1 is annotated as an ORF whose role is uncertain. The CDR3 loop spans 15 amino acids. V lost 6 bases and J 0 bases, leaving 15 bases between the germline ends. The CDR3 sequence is CASSPPTANSYEQYF. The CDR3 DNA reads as TGCGCCAGCAGCCCCCCGACAGCGAACTCCTACGAGCAGTACTTC.

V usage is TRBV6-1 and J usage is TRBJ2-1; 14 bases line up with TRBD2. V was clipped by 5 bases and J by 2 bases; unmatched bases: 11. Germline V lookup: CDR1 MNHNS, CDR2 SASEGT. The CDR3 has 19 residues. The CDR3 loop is CASSPLRTSGGYTYNEQFF. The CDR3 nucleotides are TGTGCCAGCAGTCCCCTTCGGACTAGCGGGGGGTATACCTACAATGAGCAGTTCTTC.

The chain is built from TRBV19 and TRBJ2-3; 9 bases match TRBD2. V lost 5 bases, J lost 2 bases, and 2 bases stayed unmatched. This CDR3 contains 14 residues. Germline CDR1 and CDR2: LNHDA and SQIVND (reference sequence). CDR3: CASSASGVTDTQYF. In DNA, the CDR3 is TGTGCCAGTAGTGCTAGCGGGGTCACAGATACGCAGTATTTT.